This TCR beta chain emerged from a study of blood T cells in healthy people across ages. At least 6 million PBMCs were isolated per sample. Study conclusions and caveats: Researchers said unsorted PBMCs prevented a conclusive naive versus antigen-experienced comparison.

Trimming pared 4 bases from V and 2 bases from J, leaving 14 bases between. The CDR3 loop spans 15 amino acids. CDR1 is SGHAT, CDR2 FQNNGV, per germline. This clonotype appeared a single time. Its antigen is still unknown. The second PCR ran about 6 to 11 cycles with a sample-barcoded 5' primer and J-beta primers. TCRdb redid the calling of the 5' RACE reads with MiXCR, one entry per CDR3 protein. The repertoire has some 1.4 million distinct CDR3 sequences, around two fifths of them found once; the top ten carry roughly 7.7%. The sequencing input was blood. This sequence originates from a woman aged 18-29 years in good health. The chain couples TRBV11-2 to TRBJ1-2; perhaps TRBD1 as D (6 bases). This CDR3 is CASSSQQGRNYGYTF. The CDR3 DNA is TGTGCCAGCAGCTCGCAGCAGGGGAGGAACTATGGCTACACCTTC. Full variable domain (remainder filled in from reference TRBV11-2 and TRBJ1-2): EAGVAQSPRYKIIEKRQSVAFWCNPISGHATLYWYQQILGQGPKLLIQFQNNGVVDDSQLPKDRFSAERLKGVDSTLKIQPAKLEDSAVYLCASSSQQGRNYGYTFGSGTRLTVV.